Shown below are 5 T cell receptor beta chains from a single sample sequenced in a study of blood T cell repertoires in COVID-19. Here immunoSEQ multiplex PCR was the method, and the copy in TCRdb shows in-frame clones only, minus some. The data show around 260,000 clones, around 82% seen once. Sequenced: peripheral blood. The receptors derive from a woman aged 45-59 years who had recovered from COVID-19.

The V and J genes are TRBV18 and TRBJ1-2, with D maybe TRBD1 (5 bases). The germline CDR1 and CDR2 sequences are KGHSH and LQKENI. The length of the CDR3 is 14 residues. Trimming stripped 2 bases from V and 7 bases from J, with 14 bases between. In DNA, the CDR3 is TGTGCCAGCTCACCAACGGAGGGACTCTCTGGCTACACCTTC. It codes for CASSPTEGLSGYTF.

The CDR3 DNA reads TGTGCCAGCAGCGCAGGACAGGCCAAGGCAGATACGCAGTATTTT. It encodes CASSAGQAKADTQYF. The chain uses TRBV5-8 and TRBJ2-3; 7 bases align to TRBD1. V gave up 4 bases and J gave up 4 bases; unmatched junction bases: 9. CDR1 and CDR2 from the germline V gene are SGHTS and YDEGEE. This CDR3 has 15 residues.

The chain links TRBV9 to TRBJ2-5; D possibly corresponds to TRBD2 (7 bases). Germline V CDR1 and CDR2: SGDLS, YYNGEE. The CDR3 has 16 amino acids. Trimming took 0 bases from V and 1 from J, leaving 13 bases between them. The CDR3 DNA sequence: TGTGCCAGCAGCGTAGTGGGAGGGGGGGCCCAAGAGACCCAGTACTTC. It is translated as CASSVVGGGAQETQYF.

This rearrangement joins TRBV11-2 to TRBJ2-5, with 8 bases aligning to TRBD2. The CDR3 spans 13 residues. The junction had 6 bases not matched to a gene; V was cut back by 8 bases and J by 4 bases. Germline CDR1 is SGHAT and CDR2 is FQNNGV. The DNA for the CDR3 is TGTGCCAGCCGAGGAGCGGGGGTAGAGACCCAGTACTTC. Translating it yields CASRGAGVETQYF.

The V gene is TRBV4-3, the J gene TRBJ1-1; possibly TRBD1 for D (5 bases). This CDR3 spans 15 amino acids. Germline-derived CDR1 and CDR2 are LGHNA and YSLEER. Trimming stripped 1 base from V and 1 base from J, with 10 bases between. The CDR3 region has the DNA TGCGCCAGCAGCCAAGGTACGGGGGGGAACACTGAAGCTTTCTTT. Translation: CASSQGTGGNTEAFF.